This T cell receptor beta chain was recorded in a study of T cells in Graves' hyperthyroidism and ophthalmopathy. The wider study: Peripheral blood draws took place at initial diagnosis, ahead of any treatment.

There are 16 residues in the CDR3. V was shortened by 3 bases and J by 2 bases, with 17 bases between the two germline ends. CDR1 and CDR2 from the germline V gene are SGHTA and FQGNSA. Amplified regions were TCR beta CDR3 sequences from RNA transcripts. The HTBI primer set was used in a first-round RT-PCR of the TCR CDR3. TCRdb re-called the multiplex PCR reads through MiXCR, storing one row per CDR3 protein. The table records roughly 840,000 distinct CDR3 sequences, around 39% of them present only once. This clonotype was seen repeatedly, ten times or more. The sample taken for sequencing was blood. The receptor was isolated from a man aged 18-30 years with Graves' hyperthyroidism. The chain links TRBV7-2 to TRBJ2-7; D possibly uses TRBD1 or TRBD2 (5 bases each). In DNA form, the CDR3 reads TGTGCCAGCAGCTTGGGCCTGAGGGGTGATCCCTACGAGCAGTACTTC. Translating gives CASSLGLRGDPYEQYF.